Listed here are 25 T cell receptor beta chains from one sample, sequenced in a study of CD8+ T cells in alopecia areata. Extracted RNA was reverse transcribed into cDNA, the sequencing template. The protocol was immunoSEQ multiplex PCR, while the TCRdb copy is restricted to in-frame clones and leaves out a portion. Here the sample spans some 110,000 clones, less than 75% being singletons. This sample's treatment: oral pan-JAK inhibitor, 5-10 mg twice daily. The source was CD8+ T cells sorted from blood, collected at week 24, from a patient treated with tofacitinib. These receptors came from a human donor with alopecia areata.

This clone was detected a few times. The CDR3 reads CASSPLNSEQYF. The CDR3 DNA reads TGTGCCAGCAGCCCCCTGAACAGCGAGCAGTACTTC. This chain uses TRBV5-6 with TRBJ2-7; D remains ambiguous. V lost 4 bases to trimming and J lost 6 bases, with 11 bases between them. The CDR3 covers 12 residues. The germline CDR1 and CDR2 sequences are SGHDT and YYEEEE. Supplemented by reference TRBV5-6 and TRBJ2-7, the full variable domain reads DAGVTQSPTHLIKTRGQQVTLRCSPKSGHDTVSWYQQALGQGPQFIFQYYEEEERQRGNFPDRFSGHQFPNYSSELNVNALLLGDSALYLCASSPLNSEQYFGPGTRLTVT.

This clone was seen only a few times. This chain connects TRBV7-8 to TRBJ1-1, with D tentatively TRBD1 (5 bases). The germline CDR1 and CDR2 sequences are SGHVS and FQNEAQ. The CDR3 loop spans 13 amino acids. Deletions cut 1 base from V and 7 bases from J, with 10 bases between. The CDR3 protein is CASSLEGTHEAFF. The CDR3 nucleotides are TGTGCCAGCAGCTTAGAAGGGACCCATGAAGCTTTCTTT.

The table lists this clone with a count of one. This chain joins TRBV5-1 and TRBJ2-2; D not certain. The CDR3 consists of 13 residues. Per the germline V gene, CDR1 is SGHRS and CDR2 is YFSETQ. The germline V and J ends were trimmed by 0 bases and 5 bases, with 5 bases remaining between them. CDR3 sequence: CASSLVGTGELFF. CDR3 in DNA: TGCGCCAGCAGCTTGGTGGGGACCGGGGAGCTGTTTTTT.

CDR3 sequence (DNA): TGTGCCAGCAGCCCCAGGTTTACTCAGCCCCAGCATTTT. Translating it yields CASSPRFTQPQHF. This chain connects TRBV13 to TRBJ1-5; no firm D call. This CDR3 contains 13 residues. Trimming removed 5 bases at V and 6 bases at J, with 11 bases between. CDR1 is PRHDT and CDR2 is FYEKMQ in the germline V gene (reference sequence).

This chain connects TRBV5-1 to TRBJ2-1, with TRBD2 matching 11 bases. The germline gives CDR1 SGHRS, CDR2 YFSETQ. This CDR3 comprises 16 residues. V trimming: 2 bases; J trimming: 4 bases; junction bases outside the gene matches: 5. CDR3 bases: TGCGCCAGCAGCTTTTCTAGCGGGGGGTTTTACAATGAGCAGTTCTTC. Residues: CASSFSSGGFYNEQFF.

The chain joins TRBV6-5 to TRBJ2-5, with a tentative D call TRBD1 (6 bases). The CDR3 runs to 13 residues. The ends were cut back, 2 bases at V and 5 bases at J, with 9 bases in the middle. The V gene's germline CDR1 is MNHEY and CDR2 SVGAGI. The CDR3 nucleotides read TGTGCCAGCAGTTACGCAGGGGACGAGACCCAGTACTTC. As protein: CASSYAGDETQYF.

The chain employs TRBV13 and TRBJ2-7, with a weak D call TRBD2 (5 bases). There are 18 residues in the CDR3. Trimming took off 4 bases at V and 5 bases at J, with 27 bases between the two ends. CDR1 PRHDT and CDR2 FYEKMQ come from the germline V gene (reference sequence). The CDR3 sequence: CASSSGRIQPVLLDEQYF. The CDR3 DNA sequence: TGTGCCAGCAGCTCGGGGAGAATACAACCCGTTCTACTCGACGAGCAGTACTTC.

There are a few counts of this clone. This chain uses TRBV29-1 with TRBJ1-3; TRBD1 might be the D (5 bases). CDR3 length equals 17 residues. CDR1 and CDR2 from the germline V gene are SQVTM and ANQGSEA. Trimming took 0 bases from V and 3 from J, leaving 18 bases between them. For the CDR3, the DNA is TGCAGCGTTGAAGATTGGGAGACGGGACTCAATGGAAACACCATATATTTT. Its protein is CSVEDWETGLNGNTIYF.

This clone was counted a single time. The CDR3 sequence is CASSLVQETNYGYTF. CDR3 DNA sequence: TGTGCCAGCAGCTTAGTCCAGGAGACTAACTATGGCTACACCTTC. The V gene is TRBV7-2, the J gene TRBJ1-2; D unclear. The length of the CDR3 is 15 residues. Trimming took off 1 base at V and 0 bases at J, with 9 bases between the two ends. The germline gives CDR1 SGHTA, CDR2 FQGNSA.

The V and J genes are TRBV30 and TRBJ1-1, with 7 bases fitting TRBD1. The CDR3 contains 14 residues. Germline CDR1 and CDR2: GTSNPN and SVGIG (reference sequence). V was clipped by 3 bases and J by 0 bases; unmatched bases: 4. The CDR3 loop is CAWRDRSVNTEAFF. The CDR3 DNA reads TGTGCCTGGAGGGACAGGTCGGTGAACACTGAAGCTTTCTTT.

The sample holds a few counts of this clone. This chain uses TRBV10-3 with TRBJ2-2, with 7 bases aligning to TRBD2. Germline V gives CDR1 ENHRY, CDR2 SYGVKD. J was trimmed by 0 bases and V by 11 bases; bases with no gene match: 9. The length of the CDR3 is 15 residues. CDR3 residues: CAARDGGSNTGELFF. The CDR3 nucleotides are TGTGCCGCCAGGGACGGGGGGTCGAACACCGGGGAGCTGTTTTTT.

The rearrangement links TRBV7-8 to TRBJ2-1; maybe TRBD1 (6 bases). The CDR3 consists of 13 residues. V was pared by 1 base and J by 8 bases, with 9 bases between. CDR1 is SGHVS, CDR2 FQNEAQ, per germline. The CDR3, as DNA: TGTGCCAGCAGCTTAGACAGGGCCTATGAGCAGTTCTTC. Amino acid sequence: CASSLDRAYEQFF.

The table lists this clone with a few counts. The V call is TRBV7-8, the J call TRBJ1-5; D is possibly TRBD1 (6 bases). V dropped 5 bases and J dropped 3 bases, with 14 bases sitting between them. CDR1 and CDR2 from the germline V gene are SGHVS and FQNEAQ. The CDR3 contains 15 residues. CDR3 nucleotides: TGTGCCAGCAGCCCGTGGACAGTGTACAATCAGCCCCAGCATTTT. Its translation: CASSPWTVYNQPQHF.

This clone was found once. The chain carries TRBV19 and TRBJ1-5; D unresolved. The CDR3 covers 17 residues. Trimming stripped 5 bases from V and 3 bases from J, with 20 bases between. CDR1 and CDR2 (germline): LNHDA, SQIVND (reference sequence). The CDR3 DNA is TGTGCCAGTAGTTCCCCTTGGGAGGGCAGCTTCAATCAGCCCCAGCATTTT. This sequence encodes CASSSPWEGSFNQPQHF.

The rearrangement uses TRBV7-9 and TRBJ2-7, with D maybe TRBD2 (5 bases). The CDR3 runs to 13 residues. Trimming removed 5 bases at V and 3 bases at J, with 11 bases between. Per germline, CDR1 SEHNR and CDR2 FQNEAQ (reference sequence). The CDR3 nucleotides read TGTGCCAGCAGCCCTCCCCGGGGCTACGAGCAGTACTTC. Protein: CASSPPRGYEQYF.

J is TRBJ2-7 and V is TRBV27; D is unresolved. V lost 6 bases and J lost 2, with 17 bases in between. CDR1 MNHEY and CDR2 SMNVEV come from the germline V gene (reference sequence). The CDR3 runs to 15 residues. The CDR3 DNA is TGTGCCAGCAGATCCCCGTTAACGGGCCCCTACGAGCAGTACTTC. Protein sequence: CASRSPLTGPYEQYF.

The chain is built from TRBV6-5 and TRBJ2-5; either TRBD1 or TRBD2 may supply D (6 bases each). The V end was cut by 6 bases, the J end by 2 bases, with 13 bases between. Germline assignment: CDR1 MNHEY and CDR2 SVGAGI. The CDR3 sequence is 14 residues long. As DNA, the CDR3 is TGTGCCAGCAGCAAACTAGGGGGGCAAGAGACCCAGTACTTC. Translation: CASSKLGGQETQYF.

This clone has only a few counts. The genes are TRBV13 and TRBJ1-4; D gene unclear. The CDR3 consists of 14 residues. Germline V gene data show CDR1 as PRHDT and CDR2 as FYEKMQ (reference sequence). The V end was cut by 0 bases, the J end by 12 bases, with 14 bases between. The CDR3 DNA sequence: TGTGCCAGCAGCTTAGGTCAGTCTCCAATGGAACTGTTTTTT. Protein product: CASSLGQSPMELFF. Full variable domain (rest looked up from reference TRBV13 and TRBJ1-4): AAGVIQSPRHLIKEKRETATLKCYPIPRHDTVYWYQQGPGQDPQFLISFYEKMQSDKGSIPDRFSAQQFSDYHSELNMSSLELGDSALYFCASSLGQSPMELFFGSGTQLSVL.

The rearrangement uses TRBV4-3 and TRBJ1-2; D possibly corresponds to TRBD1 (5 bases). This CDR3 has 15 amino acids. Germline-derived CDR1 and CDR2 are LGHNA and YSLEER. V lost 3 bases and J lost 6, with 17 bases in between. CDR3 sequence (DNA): TGCGCCAGCAGCCATCTACTAGAGGGGATGGATGGCTACACCTTC. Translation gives CASSHLLEGMDGYTF.

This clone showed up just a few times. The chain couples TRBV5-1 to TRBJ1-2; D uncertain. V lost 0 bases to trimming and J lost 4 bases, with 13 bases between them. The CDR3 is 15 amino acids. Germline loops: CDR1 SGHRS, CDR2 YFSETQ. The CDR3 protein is CASSLETDSIYGYTF. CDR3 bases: TGCGCCAGCAGCTTGGAGACCGACTCTATCTATGGCTACACCTTC.

CDR3 nucleotides: TGTGCCAGCAGTTTACGCAACCCTGTCACCTACGAGCAGTACTTC. Protein sequence: CASSLRNPVTYEQYF. This chain joins TRBV27 and TRBJ2-7; D not certain. Germline-derived CDR1 and CDR2 are MNHEY and SMNVEV (reference sequence). The CDR3 runs to 15 residues. Trimming pared 2 bases from V and 2 bases from J, leaving 13 bases between.

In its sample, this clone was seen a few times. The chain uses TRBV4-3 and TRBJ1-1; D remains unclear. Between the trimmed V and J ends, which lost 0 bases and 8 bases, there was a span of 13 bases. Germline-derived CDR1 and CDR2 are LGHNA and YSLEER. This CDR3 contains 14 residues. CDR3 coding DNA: TGCGCCAGCAGCCAAGATGGGGAGATGACGGAAGCTTTCTTT. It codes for CASSQDGEMTEAFF.

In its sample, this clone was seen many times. This chain's CDR3 is CASSSTRAGDQPQHF. CDR3 bases: TGTGCCAGCAGCTCCACTAGGGCAGGGGATCAGCCCCAGCATTTT. The gene calls are TRBV7-9 and TRBJ1-5, with D perhaps TRBD1 (6 bases). CDR1 is SEHNR, CDR2 FQNEAQ, per germline (reference sequence). Trimming left V 4 bases short and J 5 bases short, with 15 bases between. This CDR3 has 15 amino acids.

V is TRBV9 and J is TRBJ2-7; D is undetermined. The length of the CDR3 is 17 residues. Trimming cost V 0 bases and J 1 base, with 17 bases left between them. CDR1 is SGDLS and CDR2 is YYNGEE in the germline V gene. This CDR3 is CASSVGPSDRVSYEQYF. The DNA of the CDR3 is TGTGCCAGCAGCGTAGGTCCCAGCGATAGAGTTTCCTACGAGCAGTACTTC.

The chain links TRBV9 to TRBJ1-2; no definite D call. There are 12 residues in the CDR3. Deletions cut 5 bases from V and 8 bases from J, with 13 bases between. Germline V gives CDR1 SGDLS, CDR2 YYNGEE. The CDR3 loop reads CASRDDGSGYTF. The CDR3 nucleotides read TGTGCCAGCAGAGACGATGGGAGCGGCTACACCTTC.